One sample yielded the 28 T cell receptor beta chains listed below, sequenced in a study of neurological immune-mediated disorders. TCRdb fed the 5' RACE reads into MiXCR, producing one record per CDR3 protein. The profile shows over 65,000 distinct CDR3 sequences, about 9% of them singletons. Sequenced sample: PBMCs. Receptors originate from a man aged 45-65 years in good health.

In its sample, this clonotype was seen many times. The J gene is TRBJ1-5, the V gene TRBV5-1; D gene uncertain. CDR1 is SGHRS, CDR2 YFSETQ, per germline. This CDR3 region has 15 residues. V was cut by 2 bases and J by 3 bases, with 12 bases left in between. The CDR3 nucleotides are TGCGCCAGCAGCTTTGACGGCGGAGCCAATCAGCCCCAGCATTTT. The encoded protein is CASSFDGGANQPQHF. Based on the CDR3 plus reference TRBV5-1 and TRBJ1-5, the full variable domain is KAGVTQTPRYLIKTRGQQVTLSCSPISGHRSVSWYQQTPGQGLQFLFEYFSETQRNKGNFPGRFSGRQFSNSRSEMNVSTLELGDSALYLCASSFDGGANQPQHFGDGTRLSIL.

Many counts were recorded for this clonotype. This chain links TRBV15 with TRBJ2-7, with TRBD2 matching 8 bases. This CDR3 region has 17 residues. Germline trimming cut 0 bases from V and 3 bases from J; bases unmatched to any gene: 10. Germline CDR1 is LNHNV and CDR2 is YYDKDF (reference sequence). The CDR3 region is CATSRDLYSGGGYEQYF. In DNA, the CDR3 is TGTGCCACCAGCAGAGATTTGTACAGCGGGGGTGGCTACGAGCAGTACTTC.

This clonotype was seen repeatedly, ten times or more. The V gene is TRBV27, the J gene TRBJ2-1; weak D call: TRBD2 (6 bases). The length of the CDR3 is 15 residues. The ends were cut back, 8 bases at V and 6 bases at J, with 20 bases in the middle. The V gene's germline CDR1 is MNHEY and CDR2 SMNVEV (reference sequence). CDR3 bases: TGTGCCAGCCTCGGGTGGGGGAGGAAGGGCAATGAGCAGTTCTTC. Translating it yields CASLGWGRKGNEQFF.

The chain combines TRBV3-1 with TRBJ1-1; D is unresolved. V lost 4 bases, J lost 5 bases, and 14 bases lay in between. The CDR3 has 14 amino acids. From germline, CDR1 is LGHDT and CDR2 YNNKEL (reference sequence). CDR3 nucleotide sequence: TGTGCCAGCAGCCCTATCACGATGGGAACTGAAGCTTTCTTT. Protein sequence: CASSPITMGTEAFF.

This clonotype has ten or more counts. CDR3 nucleotides: TGTGCCAGCAGCAAAACAGGGGACCAGCCCCAGCATTTT. The encoded protein is CASSKTGDQPQHF. The V and J genes are TRBV7-2 and TRBJ1-5, with 7 bases fitting TRBD1. Germline V gene lookup returns CDR1 SGHTA and CDR2 FQGNSA. Unmatched junction bases numbered 5, after V lost 5 bases and J lost 7 bases. CDR3 length: 13 amino acids.

This clonotype appeared many times. The genes are TRBV12-3 or TRBV12-4 and TRBJ2-7; 9 bases align to TRBD1. V was pared by 6 bases and J by 2 bases, with 8 bases of the junction left unmatched. This CDR3 is built from 15 residues. CDR3 DNA sequence: TGTGCCAGCAGCCGTCGGGACAGGGTAGCCTACGAGCAGTACTTC. Translated: CASSRRDRVAYEQYF.

This clonotype has a count of ten or more. V is TRBV18 and J is TRBJ2-3; the match to TRBD1 covers 11 bases. Germline trimming cut 8 bases from V and 4 bases from J; bases unmatched to any gene: 5. Germline assignment: CDR1 KGHSH and CDR2 LQKENI. The CDR3 sequence is 14 residues long. The CDR3 bases are TGTGCCAGCACGGAGGACAGGGGGCCAGATACGCAGTATTTT. This translates into CASTEDRGPDTQYF.

This clonotype was picked up many times. The V call is TRBV6-2 or TRBV6-3, the J call TRBJ2-6; 10 nucleotides align to TRBD2. CDR3 length: 18 residues. V lost 7 bases to trimming and J lost 0 bases; unmatched junction nucleotides: 9. Germline loops: CDR1 MNHEY, CDR2 SVGEGT. CDR3 nucleotide sequence: TGTGCCAGCACCCCGGGACTAGCGATACCCTCTGGGGCCAACGTCCTGACTTTC. Encoded protein: CASTPGLAIPSGANVLTF.

There are many counts of this clonotype. This chain connects TRBV7-2 to TRBJ2-7; TRBD1 aligns across 9 bases. Trimming at V came to 5 bases and at J to 3 bases, leaving 8 bases not matched to a gene. Per germline, CDR1 SGHTA and CDR2 FQGNSA. The CDR3 consists of 15 residues. CDR3 protein: CASSPPGQGFYEQYF. CDR3 coding DNA: TGTGCCAGCAGCCCGCCGGGACAGGGATTCTACGAGCAGTACTTC.

There are many counts of this clonotype. V and J are TRBV5-1 and TRBJ2-2; no firm D call. Germline V gene sequence: CDR1 SGHRS, CDR2 YFSETQ. The CDR3 length is 17 residues. Trimming pared 2 bases from V and 3 bases from J, leaving 17 bases between. The CDR3 loop is CASSFGRAQTHTGELFF. The CDR3 bases are TGCGCCAGCAGCTTTGGGCGAGCCCAGACCCACACCGGGGAGCTGTTTTTT.

Comments on this clonotype: One base away lies a much larger clone, so this may be a sequencing read error. V is TRBV4-1 and J is TRBJ1-3; D is undetermined. This CDR3 spans 16 amino acids. Germline CDR1 MGHRA, CDR2 YSYEKL. The CDR3 sequence: CTSTGDGFFSGNTIYF. CDR3 nucleotide sequence: TGCACCAGCACCGGGGATGGTTTTTTCTCTGGAAACACCATATATTTT.

This clonotype was seen ten or more times. The genes are TRBV5-1 and TRBJ2-7, with 15 positions matching TRBD2. Losses at the gene ends were 4 bases for V and 5 bases for J; bases not matched to a gene: 10. The V gene's germline CDR1 is SGHRS and CDR2 YFSETQ. The CDR3 runs 17 residues. CDR3 protein: CASSRGLAGGLVHEQYF. The CDR3 DNA follows: TGCGCCAGCAGCAGAGGACTAGCGGGAGGGCTCGTCCACGAGCAGTACTTC.

This clonotype has at least ten counts. The chain is built from TRBV28 and TRBJ2-7; D not certain. V was clipped by 3 bases and J by 8 bases, with 8 bases between them. Germline CDR1 and CDR2: MDHEN and SYDVKM. The CDR3 extends over 11 amino acids. The CDR3 coding sequence is TGTGCCAGCAGTTTGCCGGGCAAGCAGTACTTC. Its translation: CASSLPGKQYF.

In its sample, this clonotype was seen a few times. This chain joins TRBV7-9 and TRBJ2-3, with 10 bases that match TRBD1. The CDR3 is 16 amino acids. Trimming cost V 5 bases and J 1 base; bases outside gene matches: 6. CDR1 is SEHNR, CDR2 FQNEAQ, per germline (reference sequence). For the CDR3, the DNA is TGTGCCAGCAGCCCAACCGGGACAGGGGGCACAGATACGCAGTATTTT. It encodes CASSPTGTGGTDTQYF.

The rearrangement links TRBV5-1 to TRBJ2-7, with TRBD1 identical over 9 bases. The CDR3 runs to 19 residues. The germline V gene encodes CDR1 SGHRS and CDR2 YFSETQ. V shed 2 bases and J 0 bases; nucleotides not matched to a gene: 15. The CDR3 DNA follows: TGCGCCAGCAGCTTTGAACCGGGACAGGGAATGGGGAGCTCCTACGAGCAGTACTTC. Protein sequence: CASSFEPGQGMGSSYEQYF.

This clonotype showed up many times. This chain joins TRBV5-5 and TRBJ2-7; possibly TRBD1 or TRBD2 for D (5 bases each). Trimming removed 0 bases at V and 4 bases at J, with 20 bases between. Germline V CDR1 and CDR2: SGHKS, YYEKEE (reference sequence). The CDR3 consists of 17 residues. In nucleotides, the CDR3 is TGTGCCAGCAGCTTGGTGTTTCGGGGAGATAGGGGATACGAGCAGTACTTC. This sequence encodes CASSLVFRGDRGYEQYF.

This clonotype occurred many times. This sequence joins TRBV5-5 and TRBJ2-6, with 12 bases lining up with TRBD2. Germline CDR1 reads SGHKS; CDR2 reads YYEKEE (reference sequence). Losses at the gene ends were 3 bases for V and 3 bases for J; bases not matched to a gene: 4. The CDR3 length is 17 residues. In nucleotides, the CDR3 is TGTGCCAGCAGCTCTAGCGGGGGGGCAGGTGGGGCCAACGTCCTGACTTTC. This gives the protein CASSSSGGAGGANVLTF.

At least ten counts were recorded for this clonotype. The rearrangement links TRBV6-6 to TRBJ1-5; D is possibly TRBD1 (5 bases). V lost 6 bases, J lost 5 bases, and 20 bases lay in between. Germline CDR1 and CDR2: MNHNY and SVGAGI (reference sequence). This CDR3 region has 16 residues. The CDR3 is CASSVPVRGGDQPQHF. CDR3 sequence (DNA): TGTGCCAGCAGCGTCCCCGTGAGGGGTGGGGATCAGCCCCAGCATTTT.

This clonotype was observed at least ten times. The chain carries TRBV5-1 and TRBJ2-7; 10 bases match TRBD2. Germline CDR1 reads SGHRS; CDR2 reads YFSETQ. The junction had 3 bases not matched to a gene; V was cut back by 2 bases and J by 4 bases. The CDR3 length is 14 residues. The CDR3 bases are TGCGCCAGCAGCTTCTCAGCGGGGGGGTACGAGCAGTACTTC. Translation gives CASSFSAGGYEQYF.

Regarding this clonotype: Its ends do not fully match the called genes, so a read error is possible. The CDR3 is CASSFMDGTLYEQYF. The CDR3 nucleotides are TGTGCCAGCAGTTTTATGGACGGTACCCTCTACGAGCAGTACTTT. This chain uses TRBV27 with TRBJ2-7; D gene unclear. CDR1 and CDR2 from the germline V gene are MNHEY and SMNVEV (reference sequence). The CDR3 covers 15 residues.

The sample holds a few counts of this clonotype. The chain links TRBV10-3 to TRBJ2-2; D might be TRBD1 or TRBD2, each matching 5 bases. The CDR3 runs to 15 residues. Trimming removed 0 bases from V and 6 bases from J, with 11 bases in between. The germline V gene encodes CDR1 ENHRY and CDR2 SYGVKD. The CDR3 nucleotides read TGTGCCATCAGTGAGTCCGAGGGGCCGCCCGGGGAGCTGTTTTTT. It is translated as CAISESEGPPGELFF.

At least ten counts were recorded for this clonotype. This rearrangement joins TRBV7-7 to TRBJ2-7; 7 nucleotides match TRBD1. Germline CDR1 reads SSHAT; CDR2 reads FNYEAQ (reference sequence). The CDR3 sequence is 14 residues long. Trimming took 6 bases from V and 6 from J; bases not matched to a gene: 11. CDR3 region: CASSPNARGSEQYF. In nucleotides, the CDR3 is TGTGCCAGCAGTCCTAACGCCAGGGGGTCCGAGCAGTACTTC.

This clonotype came up many times. The V gene is TRBV20-1, the J gene TRBJ2-5; D is perhaps TRBD1 (5 bases). CDR1 is DFQATT, CDR2 SNEGSKA, per germline (reference sequence). V was shortened by 3 bases and J by 2 bases, with 10 bases between the two germline ends. The CDR3 loop spans 13 amino acids. This chain's CDR3 is CSASSAGQETQYF. CDR3 DNA: TGCAGTGCTAGTTCGGCAGGGCAAGAGACCCAGTACTTC.

In this sample, this clonotype turned up many times. The rearrangement joins TRBV12-3 or TRBV12-4 to TRBJ2-6; D is unclear. This CDR3 is 17 amino acids long. With 3 bases removed from V and 4 bases from J, the gap between germline ends came to 16 bases. For the CDR3, the DNA is TGTGCCAGCAGTTTCGACCACTATAGTCTGGGGGCCAACGTCCTGACTTTC. Protein: CASSFDHYSLGANVLTF.

The chain joins TRBV28 to TRBJ1-2, with TRBD1 as a possible D gene (6 bases). There are 14 residues in the CDR3. Trimming cost V 5 bases and J 8 bases, with 18 bases left between them. Germline CDR1 is MDHEN and CDR2 is SYDVKM. DNA of the CDR3: TGTGCCAGCAGTACCCGTAAGGGGGTTGGAGGCTACACCTTC. This sequence encodes CASSTRKGVGGYTF.

There are many counts of this clonotype. V is TRBV6-1 and J is TRBJ2-7; D unresolved. Trimming stripped 3 bases from V and 6 bases from J, with 9 bases between. From germline, CDR1 is MNHNS and CDR2 SASEGT. This CDR3 spans 12 amino acids. CDR3 coding DNA: TGTGCCAGCAGTGAGCTACTTCCCGAGCAGTACTTC. Residues: CASSELLPEQYF.

This clonotype was seen many times. The chain uses TRBV7-9 and TRBJ1-3, with D uncertain. Trimming took 0 bases from V and 4 from J, leaving 7 bases between them. Germline V CDR1 and CDR2: SEHNR, FQNEAQ (reference sequence). This CDR3 has 14 residues. CDR3: CASSLAFSGNTIYF. CDR3 nucleotide sequence: TGTGCCAGCAGCTTAGCGTTTTCCGGAAACACCATATATTTT.

This clonotype came up many times. The chain links TRBV7-9 to TRBJ2-1; tentatively, D is TRBD1 (6 bases). In germline, CDR1 is SEHNR, CDR2 FQNEAQ (reference sequence). The CDR3 length is 12 residues. Trimming cost V 5 bases and J 10 bases, with 12 bases left between them. CDR3 bases: TGTGCCAGCAGCCCCTGGGACACGGAGCAGTTCTTC. Translated, it gives CASSPWDTEQFF.